The 5 T cell receptor beta chains below come from one sample, sequenced in a study of shared clonotypes between healthy human individuals. Clones were read by immunoSEQ multiplex PCR, and TCRdb kept only the in-frame ones, dropping some. The sample lists approximately 2.1 million clones, more than 80% occurring once. What was sequenced was naive CD4+ T cells from PBMCs. The subset was: CD45RA+ positively selected. These receptors were taken from a man younger than 35 in good health. Some clones in this sample may be carry-over from other donors' samples.

The chain recombines TRBV2 with TRBJ2-1; 7 bases map to TRBD2. Germline CDR1 reads SNHLY; CDR2 reads FYNNEI. The junction had 7 bases not matched to a gene; V was cut back by 2 bases and J by 3 bases. The CDR3 consists of 16 residues. The CDR3 sequence is CASSEIFAGVYNEQFF. The CDR3 DNA sequence: TGTGCCAGCAGTGAAATTTTCGCGGGGGTCTACAATGAGCAGTTCTTC.

As regards this clone: Other DNA sequences in the sample encode the same CDR3. The J gene is TRBJ1-1, the V gene TRBV7-2; weak D call: TRBD1 (6 bases). V lost 1 base and J 1 base, leaving 7 bases between the germline ends. The V gene's germline CDR1 is SGHTA and CDR2 FQGNSA. The CDR3 contains 14 residues. The DNA of the CDR3 is TGTGCCAGCAGCTTAGGAGGGGGGAACACTGAAGCTTTCTTT. Protein: CASSLGGGNTEAFF.

CDR3 residues: CASSGGASTDTQYF. CDR3 DNA sequence: TGTGCCAGTAGCGGGGGGGCTAGCACAGATACGCAGTATTTT. This sequence joins TRBV28 and TRBJ2-3; 11 bases are shared with TRBD2. J lost 0 bases, V lost 9 bases, and 2 bases had no gene match. This CDR3 comprises 14 residues. Germline-derived CDR1 and CDR2 are MDHEN and SYDVKM.

Only one count was recorded for this clone. The V and J genes are TRBV7-6 and TRBJ2-7; no reliable D call. V lost 5 bases and J lost 7, with 21 bases in between. Germline-derived CDR1 and CDR2 are SGHVS and FNYEAQ. The CDR3 is 15 amino acids. For the CDR3, the DNA is TGTGCCAGCAGCCCCGGTCCTGCCGGGCCACGGGAGCAGTACTTC. Translation: CASSPGPAGPREQYF. The entire variable domain, with the rest obtained from reference TRBV7-6 and TRBJ2-7, is as follows: GAGVSQSPRYKVTKRGQDVALRCDPISGHVSLYWYRQALGQGPEFLTYFNYEAQQDKSGLPNDRFSAERPEGSISTLTIQRTEQRDSAMYRCASSPGPAGPREQYFGPGTRLTVT.

Regarding this clone: Other DNA sequences in the same sample also yield this CDR3. CDR3 in amino acids: CASSLTYTGELFF. For the CDR3, the DNA is TGTGCCAGCAGCTTAACGTATACTGGGGAGCTGTTTTTT. The rearrangement links TRBV7-3 to TRBJ2-2; D ambiguous. Germline V gene sequence: CDR1 SGHTA, CDR2 FQGTGA. The CDR3 has 13 amino acids. Deletions cut 0 bases from V and 8 bases from J, with 7 bases between. The whole variable domain, remainder taken from reference TRBV7-3 and TRBJ2-2, is GAGVSQTPSNKVTEKGKYVELRCDPISGHTALYWYRQSLGQGPEFLIYFQGTGAADDSGLPNDRFFAVRPEGSVSTLKIQRTERGDSAVYLCASSLTYTGELFFGEGSRLTVL.